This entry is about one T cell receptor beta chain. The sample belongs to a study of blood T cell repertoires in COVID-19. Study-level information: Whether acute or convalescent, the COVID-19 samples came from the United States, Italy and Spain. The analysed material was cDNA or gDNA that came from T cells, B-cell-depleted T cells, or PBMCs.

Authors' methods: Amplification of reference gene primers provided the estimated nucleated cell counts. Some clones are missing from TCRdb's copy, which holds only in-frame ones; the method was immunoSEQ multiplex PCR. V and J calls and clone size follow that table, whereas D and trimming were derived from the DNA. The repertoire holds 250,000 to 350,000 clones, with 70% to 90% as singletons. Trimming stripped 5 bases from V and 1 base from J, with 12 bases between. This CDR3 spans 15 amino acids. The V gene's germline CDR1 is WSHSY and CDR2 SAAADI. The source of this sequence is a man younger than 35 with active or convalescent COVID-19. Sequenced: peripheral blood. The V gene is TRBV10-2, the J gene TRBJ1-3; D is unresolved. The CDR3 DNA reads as TGCGCCAGCAGTCGGGATCTACGATCTGGAAACACCATATATTTT. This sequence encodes CASSRDLRSGNTIYF.